The rows below give T cell receptor beta chains drawn from one sample of a study of cytomegalovirus exposure and HLA in healthy donors. TCRdb's table, derived via immunoSEQ multiplex PCR, lists solely in-frame clones and lacks some. Altogether about 150,000 clones are present, around 82% being singletons, with the ten largest covering 5.6%. Sequencing was done on a sample of PBMCs. Receptors were obtained from a woman aged 40 to 49 in good health and CMV-seropositive. The CDR3 runs from the conserved cysteine through the conserved F or W. D genes are given only for firm matches. Size tells how often a clone was seen (once, few, many) or the class of an expanded clone, and some rows leave it out.

>TRBV28|TRBJ2-7|NA|NA
TGTGCCAGCAGGAGACCCGGGGGTGGCTACGAGCAGTACTTC
CASRRPGGGYEQYF
>TRBV10-3|TRBJ2-5|NA|NA
TGTGCCATCAGTAGACTAGAGCAAGAGACCCAGTACTTC
CAISRLEQETQYF
>TRBV29-1|TRBJ2-7|NA|NA
TGCAGCGTTGGACAGGTCGTGAACGAGCAGTACTTC
CSVGQVVNEQYF
>TRBV19|TRBJ2-1|NA|TRBD2
TGTGCCAGTAGTGACACTAGCGCATCCTACAATGAGCAGTTCTTC
CASSDTSASYNEQFF
>TRBV2|TRBJ2-7|NA|NA
TGTGCCAGCACCCAGGCGGGAGAGCAGTACTTC
CASTQAGEQYF
>TRBV27|TRBJ2-7|NA|NA
TGTGCCAGCAGCTCCTCAGCGGAGAGCTCCTACGAGCAGTACTTC
CASSSSAESSYEQYF
>TRBV27|TRBJ1-4|few|TRBD1
TGTGCCAGCAGTACCCGGACAGGTGCGAATGAAAAACTGTTTTTT
CASSTRTGANEKLFF
>TRBV7-9|TRBJ1-2|NA|NA
TGTGCCAGCAGCTCTTATCGGACAGAGCCCAACTATGGCTACACCTTC
CASSSYRTEPNYGYTF
>TRBV18|TRBJ2-5|NA|NA
TGTGCCAGCTCACCATCGGCCAGGGGAGAGACCCAGTACTTC
CASSPSARGETQYF
>TRBV7-9|TRBJ2-5|NA|TRBD2
TGTGCCAGCGCTGGGATGAGACAACTAGCGGGAGAAGAGACCCAGTACTTC
CASAGMRQLAGEETQYF
>TRBV11-3|TRBJ1-1|medium-sized|NA
TGTGCCAGCAGCCTAGCCGGGGGGAGGGCGAACACTGAAGCTTTCTTT
CASSLAGGRANTEAFF
>TRBV6-6|TRBJ2-3|NA|TRBD2
TGTGCCAGCAGCCCCCCGGGGAGGGCGCAGTATTTT
CASSPPGRAQYF